The rows below give T cell receptor beta chains drawn from one sample of a study of blood T cell repertoires in COVID-19. The repertoire was sequenced with immunoSEQ multiplex PCR; TCRdb's copy has only in-frame clones and lacks some. Among fewer than 300,000 clones, more than 70% were seen once, and the ten largest hold roughly 3.1%. The sample taken for sequencing was peripheral blood. Every receptor here comes from a woman under 30 with acute or convalescent COVID-19. Each CDR3 is given with its conserved first and last residue. Fields, in order: V gene, clone size, D gene, J gene, CDR3 DNA, CDR3 protein. A D gene is named only where the DNA matches it firmly. Rows may omit the clone size; those that give it use once, few, many or a size class.

V gene: TRBV4-3; clone size: -; D gene: TRBD2; J gene: TRBJ2-1; CDR3 DNA: TGCGCCAGCAGCGTTCTAATGGGACTAGCGGTTGGTGAGCAGTTCTTC; CDR3 protein: CASSVLMGLAVGEQFF
V gene: TRBV6-1; clone size: -; D gene: -; J gene: TRBJ2-7; CDR3 DNA: TGTGCCAGCAGTGAAGGGAGAAGCCTGAGTGTGGAGCAGTACTTC; CDR3 protein: CASSEGRSLSVEQYF
V gene: TRBV29-1; clone size: -; D gene: -; J gene: TRBJ2-7; CDR3 DNA: TGCAGCGTTGAGTACAGGGTGAGAGGCGAGCAGTACTTC; CDR3 protein: CSVEYRVRGEQYF
V gene: TRBV5-5; clone size: -; D gene: -; J gene: TRBJ1-3; CDR3 DNA: TGTGCCAGCAGCTTGGCCGGGGGCTCTGGAAACACCATATATTTT; CDR3 protein: CASSLAGGSGNTIYF
V gene: TRBV27; clone size: -; D gene: -; J gene: TRBJ2-2; CDR3 DNA: TGTGCCAGCAGTTTATTGGCGGGAAGGGGCGGGGAGCTGTTTTTT; CDR3 protein: CASSLLAGRGGELFF
V gene: TRBV5-1; clone size: -; D gene: TRBD1; J gene: TRBJ2-7; CDR3 DNA: TGCGCCAGCAGCCCGCGGGGGACAGGGGGCTCCTACGAGCAGTACTTC; CDR3 protein: CASSPRGTGGSYEQYF
V gene: TRBV9; clone size: -; D gene: TRBD2; J gene: TRBJ2-3; CDR3 DNA: TGTGCCAGCAGCGATAGCGGGAGTACAGATACGCAGTATTTT; CDR3 protein: CASSDSGSTDTQYF
V gene: TRBV19; clone size: -; D gene: -; J gene: TRBJ1-2; CDR3 DNA: TGTGCCAGTAGTATAGACCCACGGGGTAGCAGCTATGGCTACACCTTC; CDR3 protein: CASSIDPRGSSYGYTF
V gene: TRBV27; clone size: -; D gene: TRBD2; J gene: TRBJ2-3; CDR3 DNA: TGTGCCAGCAGTTTCGGACTAGCGGGAGCAGATACGCAGTATTTT; CDR3 protein: CASSFGLAGADTQYF
V gene: TRBV9; clone size: -; D gene: -; J gene: TRBJ1-1; CDR3 DNA: TGTGCCAGCAGCCCAGGGAGGGCAGAGAACACTGAAGCTTTCTTT; CDR3 protein: CASSPGRAENTEAFF
V gene: TRBV5-6; clone size: many; D gene: TRBD2; J gene: TRBJ2-7; CDR3 DNA: TGTGCCAGCAGCTTGGGGCTAGCGGGAGGTCGATACGAGCAGTACTTC; CDR3 protein: CASSLGLAGGRYEQYF
V gene: TRBV2; clone size: -; D gene: -; J gene: TRBJ1-2; CDR3 DNA: TGTGCCAGAGGAACAGGGTTCAACTATGGCTACACCTTC; CDR3 protein: CARGTGFNYGYTF
V gene: TRBV3-1/TRBV3-2; clone size: -; D gene: TRBD2; J gene: TRBJ2-7; CDR3 DNA: TGTGCCAGCAGCCAAAGATCGGGAGGGGGGTACGAGCAGTACTTC; CDR3 protein: CASSQRSGGGYEQYF
V gene: TRBV18; clone size: -; D gene: TRBD2; J gene: TRBJ2-5; CDR3 DNA: TGTGCCAGCTCACCACTAGCGGGAGACGGGGAGACCCAGTACTTC; CDR3 protein: CASSPLAGDGETQYF
V gene: TRBV30; clone size: -; D gene: -; J gene: TRBJ1-1; CDR3 DNA: TGTGCCTGGGCCCATCCAGTGCGGACTGAAGCTTTCTTT; CDR3 protein: CAWAHPVRTEAFF
V gene: TRBV27; clone size: -; D gene: -; J gene: TRBJ2-3; CDR3 DNA: TGTGCCAGCAGTCCAAAGTTAGCAGATACGCAGTATTTT; CDR3 protein: CASSPKLADTQYF
V gene: TRBV6-5; clone size: -; D gene: -; J gene: TRBJ1-3; CDR3 DNA: TGTGCCAGCAGTTATGCGGTGGGGGGCACCATATATTTT; CDR3 protein: CASSYAVGGTIYF
V gene: TRBV5-1; clone size: -; D gene: -; J gene: TRBJ2-7; CDR3 DNA: TGCGCCAGCAGCTTGGCAGGGGACGAGCAGTACTTC; CDR3 protein: CASSLAGDEQYF
V gene: TRBV27; clone size: -; D gene: TRBD1; J gene: TRBJ1-5; CDR3 DNA: TGTGCCAGCAGGGAGACAGGGTTTTATAGCAATCAGCCCCAGCATTTT; CDR3 protein: CASRETGFYSNQPQHF
V gene: TRBV24-1; clone size: few; D gene: -; J gene: TRBJ1-5; CDR3 DNA: TGTGCCACCAGTGATCAGGCAGGGGTGTATCAGCCCCAGCATTTT; CDR3 protein: CATSDQAGVYQPQHF
V gene: TRBV6-5; clone size: few; D gene: -; J gene: TRBJ1-2; CDR3 DNA: TGTGCCAGCAGTTACCCCTTGAAACAGGGAGTCGGCTACACCTTC; CDR3 protein: CASSYPLKQGVGYTF
V gene: TRBV6-2/TRBV6-3; clone size: -; D gene: -; J gene: TRBJ1-2; CDR3 DNA: TGTGCCAGCAGTTACCAAGGCAGAGGGAATGGCTACACCTTC; CDR3 protein: CASSYQGRGNGYTF
V gene: TRBV28; clone size: once; D gene: -; J gene: TRBJ2-7; CDR3 DNA: TGTGCCAGCAGTTTATATCCCCTACAGGGTCCCACCTACGAGCAGTACTTC; CDR3 protein: CASSLYPLQGPTYEQYF
V gene: TRBV25-1; clone size: -; D gene: -; J gene: TRBJ2-2; CDR3 DNA: TGTGCCAGCAGTGGGGGCACCAGGGCGAACACCGGGGAGCTGTTTTTT; CDR3 protein: CASSGGTRANTGELFF
V gene: TRBV28; clone size: -; D gene: TRBD2; J gene: TRBJ2-3; CDR3 DNA: TGTGCCAGCAGTGGCGGGACTAGGGAGGGTACGCAGTATTTT; CDR3 protein: CASSGGTREGTQYF
V gene: TRBV5-6; clone size: few; D gene: TRBD2; J gene: TRBJ2-4; CDR3 DNA: TGTGCCAGCAGCTTGTTTGGCGGACTAGCGGGAGTGCACATTCAGTACTTC; CDR3 protein: CASSLFGGLAGVHIQYF
V gene: TRBV28; clone size: -; D gene: TRBD1; J gene: TRBJ1-4; CDR3 DNA: TGTGCCAGCAGTTTATTGGGTCAGGGGGGAAAACTGTTTTTT; CDR3 protein: CASSLLGQGGKLFF
V gene: TRBV7-3; clone size: -; D gene: TRBD2; J gene: TRBJ2-1; CDR3 DNA: TGTGCCACCTCCCTTAGCGGGAGAGGTAATGAGCAGTTCTTC; CDR3 protein: CATSLSGRGNEQFF
V gene: TRBV28; clone size: -; D gene: -; J gene: TRBJ2-7; CDR3 DNA: TGTGCCACTGCCCCAGACTCCTACGAGCAGTACTTC; CDR3 protein: CATAPDSYEQYF
V gene: TRBV6-5; clone size: -; D gene: TRBD1; J gene: TRBJ2-7; CDR3 DNA: TGTGCCAGCAGTCGAGACAGGGGGCCCTCCGGCGAGCAGTACTTC; CDR3 protein: CASSRDRGPSGEQYF
V gene: TRBV2; clone size: -; D gene: -; J gene: TRBJ2-7; CDR3 DNA: TGTGCCAGCAGAGACGGACAAGCCCTCCGAACCTTCTACGAGCAGTACTTC; CDR3 protein: CASRDGQALRTFYEQYF
V gene: TRBV6-5; clone size: -; D gene: -; J gene: TRBJ2-7; CDR3 DNA: TGTGCCAGCAGCCAAATGTCCCCGACTAGCGAGCAGTACTTC; CDR3 protein: CASSQMSPTSEQYF
V gene: TRBV7-8; clone size: -; D gene: TRBD1; J gene: TRBJ1-1; CDR3 DNA: TGTGCCAGCAGCGGGAGGGACAGGGGGCTTTTATCTGAAGCTTTCTTT; CDR3 protein: CASSGRDRGLLSEAFF
V gene: TRBV13; clone size: -; D gene: TRBD1; J gene: TRBJ1-5; CDR3 DNA: TGTGCCAGCAGCTTAGGAGACAGGGGGGGGCAGCCCCAGCATTTT; CDR3 protein: CASSLGDRGGQPQHF
V gene: TRBV28; clone size: -; D gene: TRBD1; J gene: TRBJ1-2; CDR3 DNA: TGTGCCAGCAGTGCGGGACAGGGAATTGACTATGGCTACACCTTC; CDR3 protein: CASSAGQGIDYGYTF
V gene: TRBV5-6; clone size: -; D gene: TRBD2; J gene: TRBJ2-7; CDR3 DNA: TGTGCCAGCAGCCCCAGGACTAGCGGGACTTTCTACGAGCAGTACTTC; CDR3 protein: CASSPRTSGTFYEQYF
V gene: TRBV13; clone size: -; D gene: -; J gene: TRBJ2-7; CDR3 DNA: TGTGCCTCCTCAGACAGGCTTACCTACGAGCAGTACTTC; CDR3 protein: CASSDRLTYEQYF
V gene: TRBV7-9; clone size: few; D gene: -; J gene: TRBJ1-1; CDR3 DNA: TGTGCCAGCAGTTCTCCGGTTACGACTGAAGCTTTCTTT; CDR3 protein: CASSSPVTTEAFF
V gene: TRBV19; clone size: -; D gene: -; J gene: TRBJ2-7; CDR3 DNA: TGTGCCAGTAGTGCGATACAGGGCCCCTACGAGCAGTACTTC; CDR3 protein: CASSAIQGPYEQYF